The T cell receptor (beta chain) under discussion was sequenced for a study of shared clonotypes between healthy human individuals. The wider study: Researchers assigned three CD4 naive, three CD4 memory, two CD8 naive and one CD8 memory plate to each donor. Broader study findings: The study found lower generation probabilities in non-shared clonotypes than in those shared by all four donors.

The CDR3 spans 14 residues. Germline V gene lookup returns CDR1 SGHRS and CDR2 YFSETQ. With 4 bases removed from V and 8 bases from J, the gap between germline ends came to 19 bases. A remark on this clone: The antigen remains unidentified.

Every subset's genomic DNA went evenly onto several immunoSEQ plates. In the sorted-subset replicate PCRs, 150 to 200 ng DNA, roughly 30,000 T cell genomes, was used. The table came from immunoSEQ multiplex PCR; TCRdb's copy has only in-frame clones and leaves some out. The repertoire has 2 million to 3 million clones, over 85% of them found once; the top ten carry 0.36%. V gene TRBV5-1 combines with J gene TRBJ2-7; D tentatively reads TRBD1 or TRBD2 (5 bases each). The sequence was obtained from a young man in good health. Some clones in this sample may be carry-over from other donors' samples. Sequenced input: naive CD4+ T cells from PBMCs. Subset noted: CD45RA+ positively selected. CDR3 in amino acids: CASSVGVGVMKQYF. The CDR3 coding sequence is TGCGCCAGCAGCGTAGGGGTGGGGGTTATGAAGCAGTACTTC.